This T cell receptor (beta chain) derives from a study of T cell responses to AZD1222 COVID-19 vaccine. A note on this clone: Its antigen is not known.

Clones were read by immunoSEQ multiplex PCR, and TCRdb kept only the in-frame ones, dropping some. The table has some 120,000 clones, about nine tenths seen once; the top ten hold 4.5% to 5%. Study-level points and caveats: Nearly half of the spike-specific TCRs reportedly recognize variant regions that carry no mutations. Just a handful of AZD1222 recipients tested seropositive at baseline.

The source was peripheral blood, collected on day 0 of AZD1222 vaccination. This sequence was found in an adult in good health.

The CDR3, as DNA: TGTGCCAGCAGCGTCTCCTCGAGCTCCTACAATGAGCAGTTCTTC. Amino acids: CASSVSSSSYNEQFF. The rearrangement links TRBV7-6 to TRBJ2-1; D is undetermined. The V end lost 5 bases, the J end lost 0 bases, and 11 bases lay between the germline ends. The V gene's germline CDR1 is SGHVS and CDR2 FNYEAQ. The CDR3 is made up of 15 amino acids.